Here is one TCR beta chain with its context. Its antigen is still unknown. This CDR3 is built from 17 residues. Participants comprised healthy donors of bone marrow. This sample was taken from a study of cytomegalovirus exposure and HLA in healthy donors. Findings and limits, study-wide: TRBV6-2, TRBV6-3 and some other V segments were unresolvable in 87-base-pair reads. In a later analysis, a missense DCLRE1C variant was linked to TCR beta V- and J-gene trimming.

PCR used 60 Vbeta primers and 13 Jbeta primers. Assay used: immunoSEQ multiplex PCR; TCRdb lists only in-frame clones, some missing. The sample records under 200,000 clones, approximately 86% being singletons. Sequencing was performed on PBMCs. This chain joins TRBV21-1 and TRBJ1-4; the DNA was not used to check the table's D call, TRBD1. TRBV21-1 is a known pseudogene. This TCR was recovered from a young woman in good health and CMV-seronegative. The CDR3 DNA is TGTGCCAGCAGCAAAGGGGACAGCTTGGCGAATTCTGAAAAACTGTTTTTT. It encodes CASSKGDSLANSEKLFF.